This T cell receptor beta chain appears in the sequencing data of a study of tumor-infiltrating lymphocytes in oesophageal squamous cell carcinoma. The CDR3 numbers 8 amino acids, ends counted. TCRdb called the PCR reads again in MiXCR, with one record for every CDR3 protein. The sample holds 3,400 or so distinct CDR3 sequences; over 15% are singletons and the top ten take 20% to 30%. This clonotype showed up just a few times. Because the CDR3 is missing its conserved closing phenylalanine or tryptophan, this is likely a read error. Because the CDR3's place on the DNA is in doubt, the DNA is left out and the CDR3 is given as listed by TCRdb.

The clonotype was recovered from a male donor with esophageal squamous cell carcinoma. What was sequenced was esophageal tumor tissue. V usage is TRBV12-3 or TRBV12-4 and J usage is TRBJ2-6; the table's D gene call, TRBD1, was not cross checked with the DNA. CDR3 residues: CASSPRGQ.